A selection of T cell receptor beta chains follows, all from one sample in a study of T-cell memory formation after mild COVID-19. TCRdb re-called the 5' RACE reads with MiXCR, one entry per CDR3 protein. Of approximately 270,000 distinct CDR3 sequences detected, 15% to 20% appear once; the ten largest clones hold roughly 25%. The sequencing input was PBMCs or a T cell subset sorted from them (not recorded which). The receptors come from a young man who had mild COVID-19 (a few samples of this study predate the infection). Cell type and time point are not known. Both conserved end residues are part of each CDR3. The D gene is left open where the match is weak. Size is omitted from some rows. Given values are once, few, many or a class for expanded clones.

>TRBV12-3/TRBV12-4|TRBJ2-1|NA|NA
CASSSRLARSQFF
TGTGCCAGCAGTTCCAGACTGGCCAGGAGCCAGTTCTTC
>TRBV7-6|TRBJ2-3|NA|TRBD1
CASGRTGNTDTQYF
TGTGCCAGCGGCCGGACAGGGAACACAGATACGCAGTATTTT
>TRBV12-3/TRBV12-4|TRBJ1-4|NA|TRBD1
CASSNRDRGEKLFF
TGTGCCAGCAGTAACCGGGACAGGGGTGAAAAACTGTTTTTT
>TRBV6-2/TRBV6-3|TRBJ1-1|NA|TRBD1
CASSSWTGGNTEAFF
TGTGCCAGCAGTTCCTGGACAGGGGGTAACACTGAAGCTTTCTTT
>TRBV11-2|TRBJ2-1|few|NA
CASSPRGFSYNEQFF
TGTGCCAGCAGCCCCCGGGGGTTCTCCTACAATGAGCAGTTCTTC
>TRBV7-2|TRBJ2-5|many|NA
CASSLAASPGLETQYF
TGTGCCAGCAGCTTAGCGGCATCACCAGGTCTGGAGACCCAGTACTTC
>TRBV4-1|TRBJ2-2|few|NA
CASSPLRGRNTGELFF
TGCGCCAGCAGCCCCCTGCGGGGTAGGAACACCGGGGAGCTGTTTTTT
>TRBV7-9|TRBJ2-1|few|TRBD1
CASSVRDRVTGEQFF
TGTGCCAGCAGCGTCCGGGACAGGGTAACTGGAGAGCAGTTCTTC
>TRBV12-3/TRBV12-4|TRBJ1-2|NA|NA
CASTSQGGVYGYTF
TGTGCCAGCACCTCACAGGGAGGAGTCTATGGCTACACCTTC
>TRBV20-1|TRBJ1-3|few|NA
CSAKTEGGNTIYF
TGCAGTGCTAAGACGGAAGGTGGAAACACCATATATTTT
>TRBV9|TRBJ2-5|many|TRBD2
CASSLSAGVAGVLETQYF
TGTGCCAGCAGCCTCTCGGCGGGGGTAGCGGGGGTCCTAGAGACCCAGTACTTC
>TRBV9|TRBJ1-1|NA|NA
CASSVAGITEAFF
TGTGCCAGCAGCGTAGCCGGGATTACTGAAGCTTTCTTT
>TRBV29-1|TRBJ1-2|NA|NA
CSVPPQEYRVNGYTF
TGCAGCGTTCCGCCCCAGGAGTACAGGGTCAATGGCTACACCTTC
>TRBV7-9|TRBJ1-4|NA|NA
CASKISEYEKLFF
TGTGCCAGCAAAATCTCGGAGTATGAAAAACTGTTTTTT
>TRBV7-2|TRBJ2-7|NA|NA
CASSFSMGVVIF
TGTGCCAGCAGCTTTAGTATGGGGGTAGTAATCTTC
>TRBV9|TRBJ1-2|NA|TRBD1
CASSVDPHRDREIYGYTF
TGTGCCAGCAGCGTAGACCCGCACCGGGACAGGGAAATCTATGGCTACACCTTC
>TRBV20-1|TRBJ2-2|few|NA
CSARDLRQGGTGELFF
TGCAGTGCTAGAGATCTGAGGCAGGGAGGCACCGGGGAGCTGTTTTTT
>TRBV5-1|TRBJ2-3|many|TRBD2
CASSSGLAGGTDTQYF
TGCGCCAGCAGCTCCGGACTAGCGGGGGGCACAGATACGCAGTATTTT
>TRBV7-8|TRBJ2-1|NA|NA
CASSLAQVSVFHEQFF
TGTGCCAGCAGCTTAGCGCAGGTCTCAGTGTTCCATGAGCAGTTCTTC
>TRBV5-1|TRBJ2-7|NA|NA
CATSAGTPSYEQYF
TGCGCCACCTCGGCCGGGACTCCTTCCTACGAGCAGTACTTC
>TRBV7-2|TRBJ2-1|few|NA
CASCPGTTKYNEQFF
TGTGCCAGCTGCCCCGGCACGACGAAATACAATGAGCAGTTCTTC
>TRBV6-5|TRBJ1-2|few|TRBD1
CASSRDRLGYTF
TGTGCCAGCAGTCGGGACAGGCTGGGCTACACCTTC
>TRBV7-3|TRBJ1-5|once|NA
CASSPDPNQPQHF
TGTGCCAGCAGCCCCGACCCGAATCAGCCCCAGCATTTT
>TRBV5-6|TRBJ2-7|many|TRBD1
CASSLVGQNYEQYF
TGTGCCAGCAGCTTGGTGGGACAGAACTACGAGCAGTACTTC
>TRBV30|TRBJ1-1|NA|NA
CAWSVPWASGIPEAFF
TGTGCCTGGAGTGTACCCTGGGCATCGGGGATCCCTGAAGCTTTCTTT
>TRBV5-1|TRBJ1-2|NA|NA
CASSLAGVDGYTF
TGCGCCAGCAGCTTGGCAGGGGTCGATGGCTACACCTTC
>TRBV2|TRBJ1-1|few|NA
CALGREMNTEAFF
TGTGCCCTCGGGCGGGAAATGAACACTGAAGCTTTCTTT
>TRBV4-2|TRBJ2-3|many|TRBD2
CASSQPTSGGGTDTQYF
TGTGCCAGCAGCCAGCCCACTAGCGGGGGGGGCACAGATACGCAGTATTTT
>TRBV7-2|TRBJ2-5|few|TRBD2
CASSLSGGARETQYF
TGTGCCAGCAGCCTTAGCGGGGGGGCTAGGGAGACCCAGTACTTC
>TRBV6-5|TRBJ1-5|NA|TRBD1
CASKPQGSNQPQHF
TGTGCCAGCAAACCACAGGGGAGTAATCAGCCCCAGCATTTT
>TRBV29-1|TRBJ2-7|NA|NA
CSAWDMLAPEQYF
TGCAGCGCATGGGACATGCTAGCGCCGGAGCAGTACTTC
>TRBV3-1|TRBJ2-5|NA|TRBD2
CASSFAGGGETQYF
TGTGCCAGCAGTTTCGCGGGGGGTGGAGAGACCCAGTACTTC
>TRBV20-1|TRBJ1-3|NA|NA
CSATQGAGNTIYF
TGCAGTGCTACACAGGGAGCTGGAAACACCATATATTTT
>TRBV12-3/TRBV12-4|TRBJ2-3|NA|NA
CASSPFEGAGTDTQYF
TGTGCCAGCAGTCCCTTTGAGGGAGCGGGCACAGATACGCAGTATTTT
>TRBV6-5|TRBJ2-5|few|NA
CASSYGLASETQYF
TGTGCCAGCAGTTACGGGCTAGCCTCAGAGACCCAGTACTTC
>TRBV19|TRBJ1-2|NA|NA
CASNPNGYGYTF
TGTGCCAGTAACCCCAACGGCTATGGCTACACCTTC
>TRBV6-6|TRBJ2-2|NA|NA
CASSYLLSGELFF
TGTGCCAGCAGTTACTTACTCTCCGGGGAGCTGTTTTTT
>TRBV5-5|TRBJ2-7|many|NA
CASSLEAVYEQYF
TGTGCCAGCAGCTTGGAAGCAGTCTACGAGCAGTACTTC
>TRBV7-2|TRBJ2-5|many|TRBD2
CASSPGGVSGETQYF
TGTGCCAGCAGCCCGGGGGGAGTATCGGGAGAGACCCAGTACTTC
>TRBV18|TRBJ2-4|NA|NA
CASSLAGEENIQYF
TGTGCCAGCTCACTCGCCGGGGAGGAAAACATTCAGTACTTC
>TRBV6-5|TRBJ1-1|few|NA
CASSYSGPPGDTEAFF
TGTGCCAGCAGTTACTCGGGCCCCCCAGGGGACACTGAAGCTTTCTTT
>TRBV4-2|TRBJ1-2|NA|NA
CASSQEGRANYGYTF
TGTGCCAGCAGCCAAGAAGGGCGGGCTAACTATGGCTACACCTTC
>TRBV4-3|TRBJ2-3|NA|NA
CASSQAPGVTDTQYF
TGCGCCAGCAGCCAAGCCCCGGGGGTCACAGATACGCAGTATTTT
>TRBV30|TRBJ2-2|few|TRBD1
CAWTGQGRAGELFF
TGTGCCTGGACGGGACAGGGGAGGGCCGGGGAGCTGTTTTTT
>TRBV4-3|TRBJ2-5|NA|NA
CASSPGRRGQETQYF
TGCGCCAGCAGCCCTGGGAGGCGGGGCCAAGAGACCCAGTACTTC
>TRBV2|TRBJ1-1|NA|NA
CASRLGQYTHTEAFF
TGTGCCAGCAGACTCGGACAGTATACCCACACTGAAGCTTTCTTT
>TRBV20-1|TRBJ2-5|NA|NA
CSAMPGVSQETQYF
TGCAGTGCTATGCCGGGAGTATCGCAAGAGACCCAGTACTTC
>TRBV29-1|TRBJ2-3|NA|TRBD2
CSVEEWTSGGRATDTQYF
TGCAGCGTTGAAGAATGGACTAGCGGGGGCCGGGCGACAGATACGCAGTATTTT
>TRBV5-1|TRBJ1-1|NA|TRBD1
CASSQDRVTEAFF
TGCGCCAGCAGCCAGGACAGGGTAACTGAAGCTTTCTTT
>TRBV7-2|TRBJ1-6|NA|NA
CASSQNWALGGSPLHF
TGTGCCAGCAGTCAGAATTGGGCGCTAGGTGGTTCACCCCTCCACTTT
>TRBV6-2/TRBV6-3|TRBJ2-1|NA|TRBD2
CASSGTSDYNEQFF
TGTGCCAGCAGCGGGACTAGCGACTACAATGAGCAGTTCTTC
>TRBV18|TRBJ2-7|many|NA
CASSPLHRDYEQYF
TGTGCCAGCTCACCACTCCACCGGGACTACGAGCAGTACTTC
>TRBV6-1|TRBJ2-5|NA|TRBD1
CASSPRDREYQETQYF
TGTGCCAGCAGTCCCCGGGACAGGGAGTACCAAGAGACCCAGTACTTC
>TRBV5-4|TRBJ2-3|NA|NA
CASSLGLDPGSSDTQYF
TGTGCCAGCAGCTTGGGATTGGATCCGGGGAGCTCAGATACGCAGTATTTT